One sample yielded the 18 T cell receptor beta chains listed below, sequenced in a study of blood T cells in healthy people across ages. The second PCR ran roughly 7 to 11 cycles with a sample-barcoded 5' primer and J-beta primers. TCRdb redid the calling of the 5' RACE reads with MiXCR, one entry per CDR3 protein. The sample has 900,000 to 950,000 distinct CDR3 sequences, almost 30% seen once. The sample also formed part of further work on T cells of mothers and their children.

The source material was blood. The origin of the receptors is a middle-aged woman in good health.

The rearrangement joins TRBV5-1 to TRBJ2-4; D is undetermined. This CDR3 is 18 amino acids long. CDR1 is SGHRS, CDR2 YFSETQ, per germline. The V end was cut by 0 bases, the J end by 0 bases, with 16 bases between. CDR3 DNA sequence: TGCGCCAGCAGCTTGGACGAGGTTTTAAGAGGAGCCAAAAACATTCAGTACTTC. Protein product: CASSLDEVLRGAKNIQYF.

This clonotype was detected once. One end of the junction fails to match germline, which may point to a read error. The rearrangement uses TRBV3-1 and TRBJ1-2; D ambiguous. Per the germline V gene, CDR1 is LGHDT and CDR2 is YNNKEL (reference sequence). This CDR3 contains 15 residues. CDR3 region: CASSQGRQLNYGCTF. Here the CDR3 DNA reads TGTGCCAGCAGCCAAGGACGGCAGCTTAACTATGGCTGCACCTTC.

This clonotype was seen only a few times. The rearrangement uses TRBV18 and TRBJ1-1, with TRBD1 matching 11 bases. CDR1 is KGHSH and CDR2 is LQKENI in the germline V gene. The CDR3 loop spans 15 amino acids. V lost 7 bases to trimming and J lost 5 bases; unmatched junction nucleotides: 9. CDR3 coding DNA: TGTGCCAGCTTCAACTACGGGACAGGGGGAACTGAAGCTTTCTTT. This gives the protein CASFNYGTGGTEAFF. The full variable domain, in which reference TRBV18 and TRBJ1-1 provide the parts outside the CDR3, is NAGVMQNPRHLVRRRGQEARLRCSPMKGHSHVYWYRQLPEEGLKFMVYLQKENIIDESGMPKERFSAEFPKEGPSILRIQQVVRGDSAAYFCASFNYGTGGTEAFFGQGTRLTVV.

As regards this clonotype: A much larger clonotype is one base distant, so this may be a read error. The chain is built from TRBV12-3 or TRBV12-4 and TRBJ2-1; 9 nucleotides line up with TRBD1. The CDR3 has 15 amino acids. In DNA form, the CDR3 reads TGTGCCAGCAGTTTAGGGGACAGGGTCTACAAGGAGCAGTTCTTC. The encoded protein is CASSLGDRVYKEQFF.

The V gene is TRBV5-5, the J gene TRBJ1-2; D call uncertain. Germline CDR1 is SGHKS and CDR2 is YYEKEE (reference sequence). The CDR3 extends over 14 amino acids. V was cut by 4 bases and J by 8 bases, with 18 bases left in between. The CDR3 coding sequence is TGTGCCAGCAGCCCACTATGCCAAGGATACGGCTACACCTTC. As protein: CASSPLCQGYGYTF.

Concerning this clonotype itself: A much larger clone sits a single nucleotide away, making a read error possible. CDR3 protein: CSATSSYEQYF. CDR3 in DNA: TGCAGCGCTACCAGCTCTTACGAGCAGTACTTC. The rearrangement links TRBV29-1 to TRBJ2-7; D remains ambiguous. The V and J ends lost 7 bases and 4 bases respectively, with 11 bases between them. There are 11 residues in the CDR3. The germline CDR1 and CDR2 sequences are SQVTM and ANQGSEA.

This clonotype was picked up many times. This rearrangement joins TRBV4-1 to TRBJ1-2, with D maybe TRBD1 (5 bases). V lost 1 base and J 4 bases, leaving 13 bases between the germline ends. CDR1 and CDR2 (germline): MGHRA, YSYEKL. The CDR3 spans 15 residues. The CDR3 DNA reads TGCGCCAGCAGCCAAGTACAGGAGCGGAGCTATGGCTACACCTTC. The encoded protein is CASSQVQERSYGYTF.

This clonotype was seen a few times. Its ends do not fully match the called genes, so a read error is possible. This rearrangement joins TRBV7-9 to TRBJ1-6; D is undetermined. The germline gives CDR1 SEHNR, CDR2 FQNEAQ (reference sequence). The CDR3 covers 13 residues. As DNA, the CDR3 is TGTGCCAGCAGCTTAGAGGATAATTCACCCCCCCACTTT. This translates into CASSLEDNSPPHF. The whole variable domain, filled in from reference TRBV7-9 and TRBJ1-6, reads DTGVSQNPRHKITKRGQNVTFRCDPISEHNRLYWYRQTLGQGPEFLTYFQNEAQLEKSRLLSDRFSAERPKGSFSTLEIQRTEQGDSAMYLCASSLEDNSPPHFGNGTRLTVT.

This clonotype was observed a handful of times. This chain links TRBV7-3 with TRBJ2-1, with 16 bases that match TRBD2. The CDR3 totals 18 residues. Germline assignment: CDR1 SGHTA and CDR2 FQGTGA. Trimming cost V 5 bases and J 0 bases; bases outside gene matches: 4. The CDR3 loop reads CASSRGLAGGGSYNEQFF. CDR3 DNA: TGTGCCAGCAGCCGGGGACTAGCGGGGGGGGGCTCCTACAATGAGCAGTTCTTC.

With respect to this clonotype: Since a much larger clone is just one base distant, this may be a read error. J is TRBJ2-7 and V is TRBV4-1; 11 positions match TRBD2. The CDR3 covers 16 residues. V lost 3 bases to trimming and J lost 7 bases; unmatched junction nucleotides: 11. Germline V gene data show CDR1 as MGHRA and CDR2 as YSYEKL. This CDR3 is CASSHVTSGGHNEQYF. CDR3 bases: TGCGCCAGCAGCCACGTAACTAGCGGGGGCCACAATGAGCAGTACTTC.

This clonotype has just a few counts. This rearrangement joins TRBV27 to TRBJ1-2; D not resolved. Germline loops: CDR1 MNHEY, CDR2 SMNVEV (reference sequence). V shed 10 bases and J shed 5 bases, with 23 bases lying between them. CDR3 length: 15 residues. This CDR3 reads CATMSISAARYGYTF. The CDR3 region has the DNA TGTGCCACCATGTCAATTAGTGCAGCAAGATATGGCTACACCTTC.

This chain connects TRBV7-2 to TRBJ2-3, with D perhaps TRBD1 or TRBD2 (7 bases each). Trimming took 4 bases from V and 8 from J, leaving 13 bases between them. CDR3 size: 13 residues. Per the germline V gene, CDR1 is SGHTA and CDR2 is FQGNSA. In DNA, the CDR3 is TGTGCCAGCAGCTCCCAGGGGGAGGGTACGCAGTATTTT. Translating it yields CASSSQGEGTQYF.

This clonotype has a count of ten or more. The chain is built from TRBV28 and TRBJ2-1, with D possibly TRBD2 on 7 matching bases. CDR1 MDHEN and CDR2 SYDVKM come from the germline V gene. The CDR3 contains 14 residues. V gave up 2 bases and J gave up 6 bases, with 11 bases separating them. CDR3 loop: CASSLAGAFNEQFF. The CDR3 region has the DNA TGTGCCAGCAGTTTAGCGGGGGCATTCAATGAGCAGTTCTTC.

This clonotype was observed a few times. The chain has TRBV7-8 and TRBJ2-3; D may be TRBD1 or TRBD2 (5 bases each). V was clipped by 2 bases and J by 6 bases, with 18 bases between them. CDR1 and CDR2 from the germline V gene are SGHVS and FQNEAQ. This CDR3 region has 16 residues. The DNA of the CDR3 is TGTGCCAGCAGCTTATCCGGGACGCAATCTAAGGATACGCAGTATTTT. Translating it yields CASSLSGTQSKDTQYF.

This rearrangement joins TRBV7-9 to TRBJ2-1; possible D gene TRBD2, 5 bases. CDR3 length equals 12 residues. Looked up from germline, CDR1 is SEHNR and CDR2 is FQNEAQ (reference sequence). The ends were cut back, 5 bases at V and 6 bases at J, with 8 bases in the middle. The CDR3 is CASSMGANEQFF. CDR3 DNA sequence: TGTGCCAGCAGCATGGGAGCCAATGAGCAGTTCTTC.

This clonotype was observed a handful of times. The V gene is TRBV30, the J gene TRBJ1-1; D might be TRBD1 (6 bases). Germline V gene data show CDR1 as GTSNPN and CDR2 as SVGIG (reference sequence). The CDR3 runs 13 residues. Trimming removed 0 bases from V and 5 bases from J, with 10 bases in between. This CDR3 is CAWSVSQGTEAFF. The CDR3 bases are TGTGCCTGGAGTGTATCGCAGGGGACTGAAGCTTTCTTT.

This chain joins TRBV12-5 and TRBJ2-5; 12 bases fit TRBD1. Germline lookup yields CDR1 LGHNT and CDR2 FRNRAP. The CDR3 extends over 15 amino acids. The V and J ends lost 7 bases and 11 bases, in that order; junction bases with no gene match: 14. CDR3 sequence: CASAPGTGGVDEQYF. For the CDR3, the DNA is TGTGCTAGTGCCCCAGGGACAGGGGGCGTCGATGAGCAGTACTTC. Using reference TRBV12-5 and TRBJ2-5 for the parts outside the CDR3, the full variable domain is DARVTQTPRHKVTEMGQEVTMRCQPILGHNTVFWYRQTMMQGLELLAYFRNRAPLDDSGMPKDRFSAEMPDATLATLKIQPSEPRDSAVYFCASAPGTGGVDEQYFGPGTRLLVL.

Turning to this clonotype: This may arise from a read error, as a much more abundant clone is one base away. The chain carries TRBV18 and TRBJ1-1; D remains unclear. The CDR3 consists of 13 residues. Germline V CDR1 and CDR2: KGHSH, LQKENI. Here the CDR3 reads CASPPGRDTEAFF. CDR3 sequence (DNA): TGTGCCAGCCCACCCGGACGGGACACTGAAGCTTTCTTT.